The 19 T cell receptor beta chains below come from one sample, sequenced in a study of T cell responses to AZD1222 COVID-19 vaccine. The table came from immunoSEQ multiplex PCR; TCRdb's copy has only in-frame clones and leaves some out. The table lists 150,000 to 200,000 clones, about nine tenths of them singletons, with roughly 2.8% in the top ten. Sequencing used peripheral blood, obtained on day 0 of AZD1222 vaccination. These TCRs come from an adult in good health.

This chain links TRBV2 with TRBJ1-2; D may be TRBD1 (5 bases). The CDR3 is made up of 14 amino acids. Germline CDR1 reads SNHLY; CDR2 reads FYNNEI. V dropped 1 base and J dropped 4 bases, with 10 bases sitting between them. The CDR3 nucleotides are TGTGCCAGCAGTGAAGTTGAAGGGGCCTATGGCTACACCTTC. Translated: CASSEVEGAYGYTF.

The V and J genes are TRBV5-1 and TRBJ2-2, with 7 bases aligning to TRBD1. In germline, CDR1 is SGHRS, CDR2 YFSETQ. Trimming removed 3 bases from V and 6 bases from J; junction bases left unmatched: 8. The CDR3 length is 15 residues. The CDR3 sequence: CASSSDRVGAGELFF. The CDR3 DNA follows: TGCGCCAGCAGCTCAGACAGGGTGGGCGCCGGGGAGCTGTTTTTT.

The chain uses TRBV21-1 and TRBJ2-7; the table assigns TRBD2, which was not confirmed against the DNA. TRBV21-1 is a pseudogene locus. The CDR3 runs to 11 residues. Written as DNA, the CDR3 is TGTGCCAGCAGCAACGAGGGCGAGCAGTACTTC. Translating it yields CASSNEGEQYF.

The rearrangement uses TRBV9 and TRBJ1-2, with D unresolved. The CDR3 covers 14 residues. Germline V gene sequence: CDR1 SGDLS, CDR2 YYNGEE. Trimming cost V 6 bases and J 1 base, with 13 bases left between them. The CDR3 protein is CASTLDGLNYGYTF. The CDR3 nucleotides are TGTGCCAGCACCCTAGACGGACTTAACTATGGCTACACCTTC.

The chain recombines TRBV30 with TRBJ2-1; 7 nucleotides line up with TRBD2. Germline lookup yields CDR1 GTSNPN and CDR2 SVGIG (reference sequence). The CDR3 sequence is 15 residues long. Trimming removed 1 base from V and 9 bases from J; junction bases left unmatched: 12. CDR3 sequence: CAWSALPGGGREQFF. The CDR3 bases are TGTGCCTGGAGTGCCCTCCCGGGGGGAGGGCGTGAGCAGTTCTTC.

The rearrangement links TRBV10-3 to TRBJ1-2; possible D gene TRBD1, 6 bases. Trimming took off 2 bases at V and 4 bases at J, with 11 bases between the two ends. CDR1 and CDR2 (germline): ENHRY, SYGVKD. The CDR3 sequence is 14 residues long. The CDR3 protein is CAISEGGPVYGYTF. CDR3 nucleotides: TGTGCCATCAGTGAGGGGGGGCCAGTCTATGGCTACACCTTC.

This sequence joins TRBV7-9 and TRBJ2-7, with a possible D match to TRBD2 (6 bases). The CDR3 sequence is 12 residues long. Trimming shortened V by 1 base and J by 9 bases, and 10 bases separated the two germline ends. The germline V gene has CDR1 SEHNR and CDR2 FQNEAQ (reference sequence). The CDR3: CASSLGGDSQYF. CDR3 nucleotides: TGTGCCAGCAGCTTAGGCGGGGATTCGCAGTACTTC.

V gene TRBV6-5 combines with J gene TRBJ2-1; 10 bases map to TRBD2. J was trimmed by 5 bases and V by 6 bases; bases with no gene match: 7. The germline V gene encodes CDR1 MNHEY and CDR2 SVGAGI. This CDR3 is 15 amino acids long. The CDR3 protein is CASRSSGGRHNEQFF. The CDR3 DNA follows: TGTGCCAGCAGAAGTAGCGGGGGGCGCCACAATGAGCAGTTCTTC.

The J gene is TRBJ2-1, the V gene TRBV11-1, with unresolved D. The CDR3 has 13 amino acids. CDR1 is SGHAT, CDR2 FQDESV, per germline (reference sequence). Trimming cost V 1 base and J 5 bases, with 6 bases left between them. This CDR3 is CASSLDRNNEQFF. The CDR3 DNA is TGTGCCAGCAGCTTAGACAGAAACAATGAGCAGTTCTTC.

This clone appeared once. This chain connects TRBV4-3 to TRBJ1-1, with D unclear. CDR1 LGHNA and CDR2 YSLEER come from the germline V gene. This CDR3 has 15 amino acids. Trimming pared 0 bases from V and 4 bases from J, leaving 12 bases between. Here the CDR3 reads CASSQDLQPSTEAFF. The CDR3 coding sequence is TGCGCCAGCAGCCAAGATCTACAACCCTCCACTGAAGCTTTCTTT.

This chain links TRBV7-2 with TRBJ2-5; D is uncertain. Germline loops: CDR1 SGHTA, CDR2 FQGNSA. Trimming removed 2 bases from V and 4 bases from J, with 8 bases in between. This CDR3 has 13 residues. CDR3 region: CASSLWGLETQYF. CDR3 sequence (DNA): TGTGCCAGCAGCTTATGGGGTCTAGAGACCCAGTACTTC.

This sequence joins TRBV30 and TRBJ1-6; 7 nucleotides line up with TRBD1. The CDR3 loop spans 15 amino acids. Germline values: CDR1 GTSNPN, CDR2 SVGIG (reference sequence). Losses at the gene ends were 1 base for V and 6 bases for J; bases not matched to a gene: 6. The CDR3 here is CAWSGDSLPNSPLHF. CDR3 DNA: TGTGCCTGGAGTGGGGACAGCCTTCCTAATTCACCCCTCCACTTT.

This sequence joins TRBV5-1 and TRBJ2-1; TRBD2 agrees at 13 bases. CDR1 SGHRS and CDR2 YFSETQ come from the germline V gene. The CDR3 is 16 amino acids. Losses at the gene ends were 4 bases for V and 6 bases for J; bases not matched to a gene: 7. In nucleotides, the CDR3 is TGCGCCAGCAGCCCGTCTACTAGCGGGGGGGCCAATGAGCAGTTCTTC. Translation gives CASSPSTSGGANEQFF.

The chain couples TRBV7-3 to TRBJ2-3; 11 nucleotides align to TRBD2. The CDR3 is 18 amino acids. Germline V gene lookup returns CDR1 SGHTA and CDR2 FQGTGA. The V and J ends lost 4 bases and 2 bases, in that order; junction bases with no gene match: 11. CDR3 amino acids: CASSSRVLAGVLTDTQYF. The CDR3 nucleotides are TGTGCCAGCAGCTCACGCGTACTAGCGGGGGTCCTCACAGATACGCAGTATTTT.

The chain recombines TRBV18 with TRBJ1-5, with D tentatively TRBD1 (5 bases). The CDR3 length is 14 residues. The germline V and J ends were trimmed by 6 bases and 1 base, with 10 bases remaining between them. Germline V CDR1 and CDR2: KGHSH, LQKENI. CDR3 nucleotides: TGTGCCAGCTCTCAGGGCCCGAGCAATCAGCCCCAGCATTTT. Protein sequence: CASSQGPSNQPQHF.

The chain carries TRBV6-5 and TRBJ1-5; D is unclear. CDR3 length: 14 amino acids. The germline V and J ends were trimmed by 0 bases and 4 bases, with 7 bases remaining between them. Germline CDR1 and CDR2: MNHEY and SVGAGI. CDR3 sequence: CASSYSVGNQPQHF. The CDR3 coding sequence is TGTGCCAGCAGTTACTCAGTGGGGAATCAGCCCCAGCATTTT.

The genes are TRBV7-8 and TRBJ1-6; 7 nucleotides agree with TRBD1. The trim removed 5 bases at V and 2 bases at J, leaving 12 bases unmatched. The germline gives CDR1 SGHVS, CDR2 FQNEAQ. The CDR3 covers 18 residues. The CDR3: CASSREGQLGPYNSPLHF. The CDR3 coding sequence is TGTGCCAGCAGCCGAGAGGGACAGCTGGGGCCCTATAATTCACCCCTCCACTTT.

The genes are TRBV19 and TRBJ1-6; D remains unclear. Germline loops: CDR1 LNHDA, CDR2 SQIVND (reference sequence). Trimming removed 6 bases at V and 5 bases at J, with 14 bases between. This CDR3 contains 15 residues. CDR3 protein: CASRGGGTNNSPLHF. DNA of the CDR3: TGTGCCAGTAGAGGAGGTGGAACGAATAATTCACCCCTCCACTTT.

The chain combines TRBV21-1 with TRBJ1-2. TRBV21-1 represents a pseudogene. The CDR3 runs 14 residues. CDR3 DNA sequence: TGTGCCAGCAGCATATCCGACTGTGTAAATGGCTACACCTTC. It specifies CASSISDCVNGYTF.